This T cell receptor beta chain is from a study of beta chain features in type 1 diabetes. All of the isolated RNA was reverse transcribed, so expressed TCRB transcripts were sequenced. Using immunoSEQ multiplex PCR, the repertoire was profiled, and TCRdb retains in-frame clones only, with some absent. The sample lists fewer than 900,000 clones, under 20% occurring once. Sequencing was carried out using naive CD4+ T cells from blood. This receptor was obtained from a young woman in good health.

Here the CDR3 reads CASSERYGDEQFF. The DNA for the CDR3 is TGTGCCAGCAGTGAAAGGTACGGCGATGAGCAGTTCTTC. This rearrangement joins TRBV2 to TRBJ2-1, with no clear D. V lost 2 bases, J lost 8 bases, and 10 bases lay in between. This CDR3 comprises 13 residues. Germline CDR1 SNHLY, CDR2 FYNNEI. Together with reference TRBV2 and TRBJ2-1, the CDR3 gives the full variable domain: EPEVTQTPSHQVTQMGQEVILRCVPISNHLYFYWYRQILGQKVEFLVSFYNNEISEKSEIFDDQFSVERPDGSNFTLKIRSTKLEDSAMYFCASSERYGDEQFFGPGTRLTVL.